This is a list of T cell receptor beta chains from one sample in a study of CXCR3-negative and CXCR3-positive naive CD8 T cells. TCRdb reprocessed the 5' RACE reads and stores each CDR3 protein as one record, lacking DNA. The sample table includes tens of thousands of distinct CDR3 sequences. Specimen: naive CXCR3- CD8+ T cells from blood. The receptor source for this set is a human donor in good health. Some clones in this sample may be carry-over from other donors' samples. Both conserved end residues are part of each CDR3. Each record gives: V gene, J gene, CDR3 protein.

TRBV5-6	TRBJ1-1	CASSLDGLLWENTEAFF
TRBV7-9	TRBJ2-1	CASSYHGTVGSYNEQFF
TRBV21-1	TRBJ1-1	CASNHRSQGWLDTEAFF
TRBV10-2	TRBJ2-5	CASSEGAGAGETQYF
TRBV6-6	TRBJ1-1	CASSYSGTYEAFF
TRBV4-2	TRBJ2-1	CASSQSSGSIGNEQFF
TRBV5-4	TRBJ2-1	CASSFLGSGGDYNEQFF
TRBV6-2/TRBV6-3	TRBJ2-7	CASSYPPGGSVPYEQYF
TRBV28	TRBJ2-7	CASSQTGRGYEQYF
TRBV12-3/TRBV12-4	TRBJ2-1	CASSQTQHSSYNEQFF
TRBV7-9	TRBJ1-4	CASSLDVGQPNEKLFF
TRBV11-2	TRBJ2-3	CASSLEGADTQYF
TRBV7-9	TRBJ2-2	CASSFAHELFF
TRBV7-6	TRBJ2-5	CASSLDDETQYF
TRBV7-8	TRBJ2-1	CASSLGASGDSYNEQFF
TRBV29-1	TRBJ2-1	CSVEDRELYNEQFF
TRBV30	TRBJ1-1	CAWSRPTANTEAFF
TRBV12-3/TRBV12-4	TRBJ1-1	CASSSPWGDEAFF
TRBV20-1	TRBJ1-5	CSARDRGNSNQPQHF
TRBV12-3/TRBV12-4	TRBJ1-2	CASSLFSNYGYTF
TRBV20-1	TRBJ2-3	CSANDPTKAGLTDTQYF
TRBV5-1	TRBJ2-1	CASSMISGGYNEQFF
TRBV10-3	TRBJ2-1	CAISGPLDNEQFF
TRBV29-1	TRBJ2-5	CSVEGGRVMEETQYF
TRBV7-9	TRBJ1-1	CASSLGGTTGAFF
TRBV12-3/TRBV12-4	TRBJ2-7	CASSLRTSETQSSYEQYF
TRBV6-6	TRBJ1-1	CASSFRTDTEAFF
TRBV7-9	TRBJ1-1	CASSLGINTEAFF
TRBV6-5	TRBJ2-5	CASRVGSEETQYF
TRBV4-2	TRBJ2-1	CASSQLLESMGNEQFF
TRBV29-1	TRBJ2-5	CSVEWAGLAEETQYF
TRBV20-1	TRBJ1-5	CSARPLGGSSNQPQHF
TRBV29-1	TRBJ2-1	CSVDGGRGYNEQFF
TRBV4-2	TRBJ2-1	CASSRTSGGANEQFF
TRBV29-1	TRBJ2-1	CSVESGATKFSSYNEQFF